The present TCR beta chain was sequenced within a study of blood T cell repertoires in COVID-19. Here immunoSEQ multiplex PCR was the method, and the copy in TCRdb shows in-frame clones only, minus some. Among around 96,000 clones listed, 90% to 95% were seen once. The CDR3 runs to 12 residues. V was cut by 5 bases and J by 4 bases, with 9 bases left in between. CDR1 and CDR2 from the germline V gene are LNHDA and SQIVND (reference sequence). J is TRBJ2-7 and V is TRBV19, with D possibly matching TRBD1 (6 bases). The receptor was derived from a human donor with active COVID-19. The donor label of this sample is uncertain. The material sequenced was peripheral blood. This chain's CDR3 is CASSHGTYEQYF. The CDR3 DNA reads TGTGCCAGTAGTCACGGGACATACGAGCAGTACTTC.